Below are 9 T cell receptor beta chains sequenced from a single sample in a study of blood T cells in healthy people across ages (dated by TCRdb to the mid-2010s). The library was made by 5' RACE. Sequencing took place on an Illumina HiSeq 2500. A second PCR of about 6 to 11 cycles was performed with a sample-barcoded 5' primer and a J-beta primer mix. The raw public reads went through TCRdb reprocessing: fastp at Q25, MiXCR clone calling, in-frame beta chains kept. Under each unique CDR3 protein, matching rows form one entry showing the most common genes and DNA. This sample comprises over 1.5 million distinct CDR3 sequences, about 50% of them detected only once. About 2.1% of the sample goes to the ten largest clones. The source material was blood. The source is a woman aged 40 to 55 in good health.

This clonotype appeared a few times. The chain couples TRBV27 to TRBJ2-1; 7 bases are shared with TRBD1. The CDR3 covers 16 residues. The ends lost 3 bases at V and 7 bases at J; junction bases unmatched: 12. The germline CDR1 and CDR2 sequences are MNHEY and SMNVEV (reference sequence). The CDR3: CASSFSTGTDGNEQFF. The CDR3 DNA is TGTGCCAGCAGTTTTTCGACAGGGACGGATGGAAATGAGCAGTTCTTC.

This chain connects TRBV28 to TRBJ2-7; no definite D call. The CDR3 is 14 residues long. Germline V lookup: CDR1 MDHEN, CDR2 SYDVKM. V was pared by 1 base and J by 1 base, with 8 bases between. In DNA form, the CDR3 reads TGTGCCAGCAGTTTATATACACGTTCCTACGAGCAGTACTTC. Its translation: CASSLYTRSYEQYF. Filled out from reference TRBV28 and TRBJ2-7, the complete variable domain reads DVKVTQSSRYLVKRTGEKVFLECVQDMDHENMFWYRQDPGLGLRLIYFSYDVKMKEKGDIPEGYSVSREKKERFSLILESASTNQTSMYLCASSLYTRSYEQYFGPGTRLTVT.

This clonotype was detected only once. CDR3: CASRAGRVYGGQYF. CDR3 nucleotides: TGTGCCAGCAGAGCGGGGCGGGTCTACGGGGGGCAGTACTTC. The chain has TRBV7-2 and TRBJ2-5; 7 bases match TRBD2. V shed 6 bases, J shed 11 bases, and the junction held 15 bases outside the gene matches. Germline CDR1 is SGHTA and CDR2 is FQGNSA. The CDR3 is made up of 14 amino acids.

This sequence joins TRBV11-2 and TRBJ1-1, with D perhaps matching TRBD1 (6 bases). Germline CDR1 SGHAT, CDR2 FQNNGV. The CDR3 has 14 residues. V was clipped by 1 base and J by 11 bases, with 17 bases between them. CDR3 sequence reads: CASSLGVRGFAAFF. CDR3 nucleotides: TGTGCCAGCAGCTTAGGGGTCAGGGGTTTTGCGGCTTTCTTT. Full variable domain (missing parts from reference TRBV11-2 and TRBJ1-1): EAGVAQSPRYKIIEKRQSVAFWCNPISGHATLYWYQQILGQGPKLLIQFQNNGVVDDSQLPKDRFSAERLKGVDSTLKIQPAKLEDSAVYLCASSLGVRGFAAFFGQGTRLTVV.

This rearrangement joins TRBV27 to TRBJ2-1, with D uncertain. Germline lookup yields CDR1 MNHEY and CDR2 SMNVEV (reference sequence). The V gene lost 8 bases and the J gene lost 6 bases, with 14 bases spanning the gap. This CDR3 comprises 13 residues. CDR3 nucleotides: TGTGCCAGCGCCCTGAGGCTAGGCAATGAGCAGTTCTTC. This encodes CASALRLGNEQFF.

V and J are TRBV27 and TRBJ2-6; D uncertain. Deletions cut 5 bases from V and 2 bases from J, with 7 bases between. Germline V CDR1 and CDR2: MNHEY, SMNVEV (reference sequence). This CDR3 spans 14 amino acids. CDR3 residues: CASSGSTGANVLTF. CDR3 nucleotide sequence: TGTGCCAGCAGTGGTTCAACTGGGGCCAACGTCCTGACTTTC.

This chain's CDR3 is CASSQDLRSEAFF. The CDR3 DNA reads TGCGCCAGCAGCCAAGACCTAAGATCTGAAGCTTTCTTT. The rearrangement links TRBV4-1 to TRBJ1-1; no firm D call. Germline CDR1 is MGHRA and CDR2 is YSYEKL. Between the trimmed V and J ends, which lost 0 bases and 6 bases, there was a span of 8 bases. The CDR3 covers 13 residues.

This chain links TRBV4-3 with TRBJ1-1; no clear D. Deletions cut 1 base from V and 6 bases from J, with 12 bases between. There are 14 residues in the CDR3. From germline, CDR1 is LGHNA and CDR2 YSLEER. CDR3 loop: CASSQARKDAEAFF. CDR3 DNA: TGCGCCAGCAGCCAAGCGCGGAAAGACGCTGAAGCTTTCTTT.

This clonotype was found a few times. The CDR3 protein is CASSLDTRGATQYF. The CDR3 DNA follows: TGCGCCAGCAGCTTAGATACCCGGGGTGCGACCCAGTACTTC. This chain connects TRBV5-1 to TRBJ2-5, with D tentatively TRBD2 (5 bases). CDR1 and CDR2 from the germline V gene are SGHRS and YFSETQ. The V end lost 2 bases, the J end lost 7 bases, and 15 bases lay between the germline ends. This CDR3 has 14 residues. Using reference TRBV5-1 and TRBJ2-5 for the parts outside the CDR3, the full variable domain is KAGVTQTPRYLIKTRGQQVTLSCSPISGHRSVSWYQQTPGQGLQFLFEYFSETQRNKGNFPGRFSGRQFSNSRSEMNVSTLELGDSALYLCASSLDTRGATQYFGPGTRLLVL.